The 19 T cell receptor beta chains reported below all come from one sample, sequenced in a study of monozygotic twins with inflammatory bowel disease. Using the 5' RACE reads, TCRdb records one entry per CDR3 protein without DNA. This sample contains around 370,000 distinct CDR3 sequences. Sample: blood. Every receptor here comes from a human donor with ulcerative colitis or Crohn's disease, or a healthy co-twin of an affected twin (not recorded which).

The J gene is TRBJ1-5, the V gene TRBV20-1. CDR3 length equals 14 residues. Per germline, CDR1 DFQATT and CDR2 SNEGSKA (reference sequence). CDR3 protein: CSASFREPNQPQHF.

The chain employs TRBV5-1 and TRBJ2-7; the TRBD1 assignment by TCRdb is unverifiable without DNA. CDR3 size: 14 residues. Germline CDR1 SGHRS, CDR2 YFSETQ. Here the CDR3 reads CASSAPEQTYEQYF.

The CDR3 reads CSAPDQYTGELFF. This chain joins TRBV20-1 and TRBJ2-2. This CDR3 comprises 13 residues. Germline CDR1 DFQATT, CDR2 SNEGSKA (reference sequence).

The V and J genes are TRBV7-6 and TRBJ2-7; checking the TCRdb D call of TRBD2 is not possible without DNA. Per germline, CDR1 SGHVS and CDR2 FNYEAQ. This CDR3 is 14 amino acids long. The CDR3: CASSLGLAGYEQYF.

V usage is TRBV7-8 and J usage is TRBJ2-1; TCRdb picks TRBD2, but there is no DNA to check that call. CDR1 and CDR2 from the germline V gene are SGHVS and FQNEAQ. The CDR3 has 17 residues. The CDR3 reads CASSLRTSGSSYNEQFF.

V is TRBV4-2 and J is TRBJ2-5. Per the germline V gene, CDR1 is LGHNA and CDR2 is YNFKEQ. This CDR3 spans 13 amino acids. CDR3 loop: CASSQRVQETQYF.

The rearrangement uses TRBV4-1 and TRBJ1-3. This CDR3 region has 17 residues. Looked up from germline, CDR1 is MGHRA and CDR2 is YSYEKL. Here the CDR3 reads CASSQTRTPNLGNTIYF.

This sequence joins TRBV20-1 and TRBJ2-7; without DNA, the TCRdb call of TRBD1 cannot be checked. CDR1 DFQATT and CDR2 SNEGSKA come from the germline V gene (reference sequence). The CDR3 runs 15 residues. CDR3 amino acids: CSARDRAGDPYEQYF.

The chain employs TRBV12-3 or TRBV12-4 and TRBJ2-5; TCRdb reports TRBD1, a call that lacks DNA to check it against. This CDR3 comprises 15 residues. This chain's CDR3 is CASSLRRTAQETQYF.

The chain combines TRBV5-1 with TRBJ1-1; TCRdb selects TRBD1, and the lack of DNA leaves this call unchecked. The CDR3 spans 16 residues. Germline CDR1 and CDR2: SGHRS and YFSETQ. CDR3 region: CASSLFRGQADTEAFF.

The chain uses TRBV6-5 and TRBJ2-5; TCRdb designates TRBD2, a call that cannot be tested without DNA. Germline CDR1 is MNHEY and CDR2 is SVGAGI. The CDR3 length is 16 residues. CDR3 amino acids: CASSYLRGGRRETQYF.

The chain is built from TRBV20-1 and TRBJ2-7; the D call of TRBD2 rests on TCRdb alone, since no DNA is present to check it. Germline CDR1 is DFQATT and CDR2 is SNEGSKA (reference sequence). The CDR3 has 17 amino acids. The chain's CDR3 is CSARDPRGSGEIYEQYF.

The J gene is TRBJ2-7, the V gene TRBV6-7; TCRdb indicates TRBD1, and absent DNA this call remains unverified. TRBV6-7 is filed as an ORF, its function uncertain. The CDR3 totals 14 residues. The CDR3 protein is CASTLQDSSYEQYF.

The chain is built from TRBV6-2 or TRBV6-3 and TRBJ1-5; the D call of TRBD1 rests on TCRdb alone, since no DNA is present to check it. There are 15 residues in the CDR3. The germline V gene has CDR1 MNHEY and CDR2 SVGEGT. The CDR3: CASRPTTGGTQPQHF.

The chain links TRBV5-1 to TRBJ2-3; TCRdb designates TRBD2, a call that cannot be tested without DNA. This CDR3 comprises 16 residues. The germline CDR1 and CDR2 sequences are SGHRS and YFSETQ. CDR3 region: CASSSPLAGGPDTQYF.

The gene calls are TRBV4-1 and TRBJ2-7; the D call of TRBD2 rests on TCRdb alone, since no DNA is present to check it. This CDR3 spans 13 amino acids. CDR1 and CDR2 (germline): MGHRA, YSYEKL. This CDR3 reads CASRGTWVGEQYF.

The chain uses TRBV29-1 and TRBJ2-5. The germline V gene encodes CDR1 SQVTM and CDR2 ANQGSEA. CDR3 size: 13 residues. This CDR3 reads CSVLGRRIETQYF.

CDR3 residues: CASSSRPGTGGLWTEAFF. This chain uses TRBV6-1 with TRBJ1-1; TCRdb selects TRBD1, and the lack of DNA leaves this call unchecked. CDR3 size: 18 residues. CDR1 and CDR2 (germline): MNHNS, SASEGT.

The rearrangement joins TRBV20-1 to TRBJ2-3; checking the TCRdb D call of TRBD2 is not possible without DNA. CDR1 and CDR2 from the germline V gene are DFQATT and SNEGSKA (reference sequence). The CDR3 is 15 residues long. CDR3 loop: CSARPGLALTDTQYF.